This T cell receptor (beta chain) was identified in a study of cytomegalovirus exposure and HLA in healthy donors (dated by TCRdb to about 2017). For context, the study as a whole: An earlier analysis of several hundred of the donors reported under 300 Gb of sequence data and 117 million unique TCR beta sequences obtained from some 200 million T cells. An early release that covered fewer than 800 HLA-typed donors contained about 300 gigabases of sequencing data and 65 million to 100 million unique TCR sequences. Of the roughly 400 genotyped donors, approximately 83% fell in the genetic ancestry cluster associated with self-reported Caucasian donors. The aim of the study was to test whether cataloging public T cell receptors could identify signatures of past pathogen exposure. Using immunosequencing, the study profiled T cell repertoires from about 650 subjects and related those repertoires to cytomegalovirus serostatus. Along with the roughly 710-subject first cohort, a separate validation cohort of over a hundred different subjects was used. To predict cytomegalovirus infection status, the study combined high-throughput TCR immunosequencing, statistical association of individual TCRs with disease status, and machine learning. A later analysis re-examined previously published TCR beta repertoires from more than 550 donors and added high-resolution HLA genotyping to investigate patterns of TCR occurrence. Rather than drawing on any new phenotypic data, the later analysis identified candidate immune exposures from TCR beta sequences and the way those sequences occurred across donors. To decide whether each TCR beta V gene segment behaved as functional or pseudogenic, an earlier analysis of fewer than 750 of the donors relied on high-throughput TCR beta sequencing. Donor age, sex, ethnicity and CMV serostatus were collected together with the repertoire data. In a later genetic analysis, genome-wide SNP genotypes for about 60% of the 666 donors were used, and that subset was treated as a discovery cohort. All discovery cohort repertoires had been generated using a single sequencing platform. Both class I and class II loci were covered by HLA typing, at four-digit resolution. The number of typed donors differed by locus: 629-630 for A, B, C, DRB1 and DQB1; approximately 520 for DQA1; roughly 600 for DPA1; and roughly 490 for DPB1. A handful of DR-DQ haplotypes were handled as single units for association and clustering because linkage in the cohort was strong. Among almost 400 genotyped donors of the cohort, an average of 235,054 unique TCR beta nucleotide sequences were sequenced per donor, approximately 20% of them non-productive.

The method behind the library was the immunoSEQ multiplex PCR assay. A mixture of 60 forward primers for TCR Vbeta segments and 13 reverse primers for TCR Jbeta segments was used in the multiplex PCR. Amplification of the CDR3 region of rearranged TCR beta genes was performed with a multiplex PCR assay on genomic DNA. The Illumina HiSeq System was used to sequence the amplified TCR beta libraries as 87-base-pair reads. The paper's data handling went like this. A later analysis counted about 76 million unique TCR beta chains across the 640 or so repertoires, and 9 million to 14 million of these chains were shared by at least two donors. Raw reads were error-corrected and collapsed into unique sequences by a nearest-neighbor algorithm in which closely related sequences were merged to remove PCR and sequencing errors. CDR3 sequences were aligned to IMGT reference sequences to assign V, D and J gene segments. For a sequence to be retained, at least a six-nucleotide match to both a V gene segment and a J gene segment was required. Rearrangements were classified as productive when the CDR3 lacked stop codons and remained in frame with V and J, and all other rearrangements were classified as non-productive. Following IMGT convention, CDR3 was defined as the stretch from the second conserved V-encoded cysteine to the conserved J-encoded phenylalanine. Sequences without an unambiguous match to a single V gene segment were excluded from the earlier analysis of approximately 560 of the donors. An earlier analysis of several hundred of the donors called V segments functional above 56.7% productive rearrangements and segregating when the between-donor standard deviation exceeded 5%. A statistical classification framework was built for diagnosing cytomegalovirus status from the catalog of TCR beta chain sequences. A later analysis assigned V and J genes by comparing TCR nucleotide sequences with IMGT/GENE-DB human TR gene sequences. Using the TCRdist pipeline, a later analysis assigned CDR3 sequences along with most-parsimonious VDJ recombination scenarios. In a later analysis, every TCR beta chain was defined by the combination of its CDR3 amino acid sequence and its V-gene family, and reads without a unique V-gene family were dropped. To address suspected cross-contamination and a sequencing artifact, a later analysis removed around 600 highly shared, low-generation-probability nucleotide sequences. For each public chain, a later analysis derived a clonal expansion index from normalized ranks of inferred template counts within each repertoire. In a later analysis, generation probabilities were computed using a VDJ recombination model fitted to out-of-frame rearrangements, and the results were checked against IGoR. In a later analysis, TCR-TCR, TCR-HLA and TCR-CMV co-occurrence was scored with hypergeometric tests, and a repertoire-size bias correction was applied to TCR pairs. False discovery rates were estimated in a later analysis by permuting HLA or CMV assignments 20 times. In a later analysis, co-occurring TCRs were grouped using DBSCAN, with TCRdist sequence similarity added in when clustering inside HLA-allele-positive subsets. Co-occurrence clustering excluded repertoires with fewer than 30,000 or more than 120,000 public chains, plus five with anomalous nucleotide sharing. TCRdb holds this immuneACCESS table with in-frame rearrangements only. Some clones are missing; in checked studies, unresolved V genes explain under half, and the rest has no known cause. The V and J calls and the clone size are those of that table, but D and trimming were determined from the DNA. Within this sample are about 260,000 clones, with roughly 70% of them counted one time only. Under 3% of the sample belongs to the ten largest clones.

The CDR3 runs 14 amino acids, cysteine and phenylalanine included. The read is trimmed to its CDR3 DNA, 42 bases read in frame from base 1. Reading the germline V gene gives CDR1 MNHEY and CDR2 SVGAGI. Unmatched junction bases come to 5, with V trimmed by 6 bases and J by 1 base. Overall study outcomes, separate from this receptor: Most TCR sequences were observed very rarely across donors, whereas some public TCRs were present in many individuals. It was suggested by the authors that the approach could potentially be generalized to other disease states and immunological phenotypes. Because counts were too low, about 18 rarely observed V segments, including chromosome 9 orphons, were left out of the earlier analysis of roughly 600 of the donors. Specific HLA alleles were associated with 15,000 to 20,000 TCR beta sequences at a false discovery rate of 0.05 in a later analysis. A further reported finding was that TCR beta sequences accurately predicted the HLA-A and HLA-B alleles for most subjects in the first cohort. When HLA alleles, especially DR and DQ, strongly co-occurred, attributing TCR associations to individual alleles was difficult. In vitro tests confirmed that three of the cytomegalovirus-associated TCR beta chains recognize cytomegalovirus antigens. A cluster of highly shared sequence variants was judged likely to represent a technical artifact of the sequencing pipeline. Linkage disequilibrium might explain the correlated functional status among segregating V segments, but an unknown experimental factor could not be excluded. Because HLA typing was missing for some donors at each locus, association tests included only the typed subset. Presence/absence analyses assumed roughly uniform sequencing depth across donors, an assumption that may not hold. According to a later analysis, parvovirus B19, influenza, CMV and Epstein-Barr virus appeared linked to several top co-occurrence clusters. An association between a missense DCLRE1C variant and V-gene and J-gene trimming of TCR beta chains was found in a later genetic analysis and replicated in an independent cohort. In a later analysis, HLA-associated TCR beta chains were found to be more clonally expanded and to have lower generation probabilities than equally common non-associated chains. A total of 150 to 200 TCR beta chains were listed by the study as associated with cytomegalovirus. A later analysis found that most CMV-associated TCR beta chains appeared HLA-restricted, with HLA associations seemingly driven largely by CMV exposure. Some IMGT-functional V segments, including TRBV6-2 and TRBV6-3, could not be told apart with the 87-base-pair reads, so those segments were excluded. In a later analysis, TCR association rates were found to vary across HLA loci, with the most associated TCRs seen for DRB1 alleles and the fewest for HLA-C alleles. In this cohort, only TCR beta chains were sequenced, and detectable features were limited by the absence of alpha or paired-chain data. The classifier was reported to diagnose cytomegalovirus status with high specificity and sensitivity in both the original and validation cohorts. In an earlier analysis of some 640 of the donors, most TCR beta V segments were observed in productive rearrangements about 90% or about 30% of the time, broadly matching IMGT annotations. According to a later genetic analysis, donors in an Asian-associated ancestry cluster had fewer N-insertions in productive TCRs than the approximately 700-donor mean. For the cohort, immune exposure information was limited to CMV serostatus.

In regard to this clone: Its antigen remains unidentified. Base-call qualities are not available, and no considerably larger clone is one nucleotide away.

The cohort was made up of several hundred healthy bone marrow donors. All cohort members were sampled while nominally healthy, although unrecorded immune exposures were likely present. The donor was CMV seronegative and belonged to the group of 350 to 400 seronegative cohort members. A peripheral blood sample was provided by each donor, and peripheral blood mononuclear cells were used for TCR beta sequencing. Genomic DNA was extracted from the blood cell samples with the Qiagen DNeasy Blood Extraction Kit. Recombination linked TRBV6-5 to TRBJ1-1; TRBD1 fits 7 bases in the junction. The sample taken for sequencing was PBMCs. The sequence was obtained from a female donor in good health and CMV-seronegative. The nucleotide sequence reads as follows: TGTGCCAGCAGAGAAGGGACAGCGAACACTGAAGCTTTCTTT. The translation is CASREGTANTEAFF.